A single sample is the source of the 15 T cell receptor beta chains below, sequenced in a study of shared clonotypes between healthy human individuals. TCRdb's copy holds only in-frame clones and misses some; the assay was immunoSEQ multiplex PCR. The table shows about 2.3 million clones, with about nine tenths occurring only once. The sequenced sample consisted of naive CD4+ T cells from PBMCs. This sample's subset: CD45RA+ positively selected. The receptors originated from a man between 18 and 29 years old in good health. Some clones in this sample may be carry-over from other donors' samples.

The V call is TRBV6-1, the J call TRBJ2-7, with 7 bases matching TRBD1. V was clipped by 4 bases and J by 6 bases; unmatched bases: 15. Germline assignment: CDR1 MNHNS and CDR2 SASEGT. The CDR3 length is 16 residues. Written as DNA, the CDR3 is TGTGCCAGCAGTGGGTATAATAGGGGCAGGGGGTCCGAGCAGTACTTC. This translates into CASSGYNRGRGSEQYF.

The V call is TRBV19, the J call TRBJ1-5; D gene uncertain. Trimming shortened V by 3 bases and J by 9 bases, and 12 bases separated the two germline ends. The length of the CDR3 is 13 residues. The germline gives CDR1 LNHDA, CDR2 SQIVND (reference sequence). The CDR3: CASSMAQLGPQHF. In nucleotides, the CDR3 is TGTGCCAGTAGTATGGCCCAGTTGGGGCCCCAGCATTTT.

The chain recombines TRBV5-4 with TRBJ2-1; no clear D. Germline assignment: CDR1 SGHNT and CDR2 YYREEE (reference sequence). This CDR3 contains 15 residues. Trimming cost V 0 bases and J 8 bases, with 15 bases left between them. The CDR3 coding sequence is TGTGCCAGCAGCTTGGGCCTAGTTAATAAGGATGAGCAGTTCTTC. This sequence encodes CASSLGLVNKDEQFF.

The rearrangement links TRBV5-1 to TRBJ2-2; no clear D. CDR3 size: 16 residues. Germline assignment: CDR1 SGHRS and CDR2 YFSETQ. The V gene lost 1 base and the J gene lost 0 bases, with 10 bases spanning the gap. DNA of the CDR3: TGCGCCAGCAGCTTGTTCACAGCCCCGAACACCGGGGAGCTGTTTTTT. It is translated as CASSLFTAPNTGELFF.

This chain connects TRBV5-1 to TRBJ1-1, with 8 positions matching TRBD1. The CDR3 is 14 amino acids. Looked up from germline, CDR1 is SGHRS and CDR2 is YFSETQ. Trimming took 0 bases from V and 6 from J; bases not matched to a gene: 4. The CDR3 coding sequence is TGCGCCAGCAGCTTGGCGCAGGGGGCTTCTGAAGCTTTCTTT. Translation: CASSLAQGASEAFF.

The rearrangement joins TRBV5-8 to TRBJ2-1; no reliable D call. CDR1 and CDR2 from the germline V gene are SGHTS and YDEGEE. Trimming removed 4 bases at V and 2 bases at J, with 7 bases between. The CDR3 runs 13 residues. CDR3 in amino acids: CASSRYPYNEQFF. The CDR3 DNA reads as TGTGCCAGCAGCCGGTATCCCTACAATGAGCAGTTCTTC.

In the case of this clone: The sample carries other DNA sequences with the same CDR3. This rearrangement joins TRBV5-6 to TRBJ2-7; possible D gene TRBD1, 6 bases. Germline-derived CDR1 and CDR2 are SGHDT and YYEEEE. CDR3 length: 12 residues. Trimming shortened V by 2 bases and J by 4 bases, and 7 bases separated the two germline ends. The DNA of the CDR3 is TGTGCCAGCAGCTTTCAGGGGTACGAGCAGTACTTC. Its protein product is CASSFQGYEQYF.

This clone was picked up a small number of times. One junction end disagrees with the germline gene, perhaps due to a read error. V is TRBV6-5 and J is TRBJ1-1; D call uncertain. CDR3 length: 13 amino acids. The germline V gene has CDR1 MNHEY and CDR2 SVGAGI. In nucleotides, the CDR3 is TGTGCCAGCAGTTACTCTATGGAAAGGGTTGGTCTCTTT. This encodes CASSYSMERVGLF.

The chain recombines TRBV9 with TRBJ2-7; TRBD2 aligns across 7 bases. Per the germline V gene, CDR1 is SGDLS and CDR2 is YYNGEE. The CDR3 runs to 15 residues. V trimming: 4 bases; J trimming: 6 bases; junction bases outside the gene matches: 13. The CDR3 DNA is TGTGCCAGCAGCCCCTTGGGGGGGGTGGTTGGCGAGCAGTACTTC. Its protein is CASSPLGGVVGEQYF.

This sequence joins TRBV5-1 and TRBJ2-3, with D hard to call. The V and J ends lost 1 base and 5 bases respectively, with 8 bases between them. The length of the CDR3 is 13 residues. The germline CDR1 and CDR2 sequences are SGHRS and YFSETQ. The CDR3 DNA follows: TGCGCCAGCAGCTTGACTCCTATAGATACGCAGTATTTT. Protein product: CASSLTPIDTQYF.

This chain joins TRBV27 and TRBJ2-4, with TRBD1 matching over 8 bases. The CDR3 is 14 residues long. J gave up 2 bases and V 5 bases, and 2 bases lay outside the gene matches. The germline V gene encodes CDR1 MNHEY and CDR2 SMNVEV (reference sequence). In nucleotides, the CDR3 is TGTGCCAGCAGTGACAGGGGCCCCAAAAACATTCAGTACTTC. This gives the protein CASSDRGPKNIQYF.

The chain couples TRBV9 to TRBJ2-5; possible D gene TRBD2, 6 bases. V gave up 7 bases and J gave up 2 bases, with 12 bases separating them. From germline, CDR1 is SGDLS and CDR2 YYNGEE. This CDR3 comprises 13 residues. CDR3 protein: CASGGVGQETQYF. The CDR3 nucleotides are TGTGCCAGCGGAGGGGTCGGGCAAGAGACCCAGTACTTC.

The CDR3 nucleotides are TGCGCCAGCAGCTTGGTTTCTCGGGGCGGAGAGACCCAGTACTTC. This sequence encodes CASSLVSRGGETQYF. V gene TRBV5-1 combines with J gene TRBJ2-5; possibly TRBD1 or TRBD2 for D (5 bases each). The CDR3 contains 15 residues. Germline lookup yields CDR1 SGHRS and CDR2 YFSETQ. The V end lost 0 bases, the J end lost 4 bases, and 13 bases lay between the germline ends.

V and J are TRBV19 and TRBJ2-1; D may match TRBD1 or TRBD2 (5 bases each). The CDR3 contains 12 residues. Germline loops: CDR1 LNHDA, CDR2 SQIVND (reference sequence). Trimming took 4 bases from V and 8 from J, leaving 9 bases between them. The CDR3, as DNA: TGTGCCAGTAGTAGGGACCCACATGAGCAGTTCTTC. Protein: CASSRDPHEQFF.

Note on this clone: This sample also contains other DNA sequences that code for the same CDR3. This chain joins TRBV5-1 and TRBJ2-1, with TRBD2 matching over 9 bases. The CDR3 is 16 amino acids. With V trimmed by 0 bases and J by 4 bases, 5 bases remained unmatched. In germline, CDR1 is SGHRS, CDR2 YFSETQ. CDR3 loop: CASSLAPTSGYNEQFF. CDR3 coding DNA: TGCGCCAGCAGCTTGGCCCCGACTAGCGGTTACAATGAGCAGTTCTTC. Looking up the rest from reference TRBV5-1 and TRBJ2-1 gives the full variable domain: KAGVTQTPRYLIKTRGQQVTLSCSPISGHRSVSWYQQTPGQGLQFLFEYFSETQRNKGNFPGRFSGRQFSNSRSEMNVSTLELGDSALYLCASSLAPTSGYNEQFFGPGTRLTVL.